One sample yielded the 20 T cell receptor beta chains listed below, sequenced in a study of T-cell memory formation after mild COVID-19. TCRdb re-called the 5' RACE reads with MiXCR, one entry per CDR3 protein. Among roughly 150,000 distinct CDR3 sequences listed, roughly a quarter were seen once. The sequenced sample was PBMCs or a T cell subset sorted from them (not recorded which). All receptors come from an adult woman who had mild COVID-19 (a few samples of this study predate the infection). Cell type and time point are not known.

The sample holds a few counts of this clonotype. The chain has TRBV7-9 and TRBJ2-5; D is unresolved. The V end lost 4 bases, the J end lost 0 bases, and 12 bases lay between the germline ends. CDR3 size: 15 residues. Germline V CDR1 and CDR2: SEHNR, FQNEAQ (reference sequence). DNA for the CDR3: TGTGCCAGCAGCTCGGTTTTAGAGTACCAAGAGACCCAGTACTTC. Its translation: CASSSVLEYQETQYF.

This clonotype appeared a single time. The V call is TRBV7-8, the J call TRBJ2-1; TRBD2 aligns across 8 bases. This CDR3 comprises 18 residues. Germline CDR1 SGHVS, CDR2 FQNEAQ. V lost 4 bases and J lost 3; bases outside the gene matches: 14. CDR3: CASSSRRRSLAGYNEQFF. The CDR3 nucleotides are TGTGCCAGCAGCTCAAGAAGGCGTAGTCTAGCGGGCTACAATGAGCAGTTCTTC. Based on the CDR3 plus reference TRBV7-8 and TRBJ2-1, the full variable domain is GAGVSQSPRYKVAKRGQDVALRCDPISGHVSLFWYQQALGQGPEFLTYFQNEAQLDKSGLPSDRFFAERPEGSVSTLKIQRTQQEDSAVYLCASSSRRRSLAGYNEQFFGPGTRLTVL.

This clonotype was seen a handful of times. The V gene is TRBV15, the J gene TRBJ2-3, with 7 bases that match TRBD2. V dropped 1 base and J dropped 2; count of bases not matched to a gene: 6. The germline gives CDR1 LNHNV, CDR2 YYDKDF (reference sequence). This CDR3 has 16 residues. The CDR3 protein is CATSRGAGPSTDTQYF. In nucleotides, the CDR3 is TGTGCCACCAGCAGAGGAGCGGGACCCTCCACAGATACGCAGTATTTT.

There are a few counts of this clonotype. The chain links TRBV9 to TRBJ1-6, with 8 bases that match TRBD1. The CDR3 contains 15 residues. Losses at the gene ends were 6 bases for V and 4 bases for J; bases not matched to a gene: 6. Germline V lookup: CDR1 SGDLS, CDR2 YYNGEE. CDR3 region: CASTDGQGYNSPLHF. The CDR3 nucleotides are TGTGCCAGCACCGACGGACAGGGTTATAATTCACCCCTCCACTTT.

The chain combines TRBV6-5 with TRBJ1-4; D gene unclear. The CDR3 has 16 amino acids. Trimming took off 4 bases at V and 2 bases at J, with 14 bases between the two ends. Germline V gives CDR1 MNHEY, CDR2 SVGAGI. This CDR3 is CASSSDRGLTNEKLFF. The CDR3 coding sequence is TGTGCCAGCAGTTCCGACCGGGGTCTGACTAATGAAAAACTGTTTTTT.

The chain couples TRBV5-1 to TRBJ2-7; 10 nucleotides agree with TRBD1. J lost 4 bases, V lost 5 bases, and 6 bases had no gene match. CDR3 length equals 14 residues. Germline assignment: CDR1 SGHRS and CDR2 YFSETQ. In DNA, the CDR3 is TGCGCCAGCAGAGAGACAGGGGGCATTTACGAGCAGTACTTC. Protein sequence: CASRETGGIYEQYF.

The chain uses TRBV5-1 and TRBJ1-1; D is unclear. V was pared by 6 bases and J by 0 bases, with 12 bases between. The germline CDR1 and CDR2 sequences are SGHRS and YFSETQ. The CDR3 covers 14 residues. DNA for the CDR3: TGCGCCAGCACCCGCAGAGAGTTGAACACTGAAGCTTTCTTT. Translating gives CASTRRELNTEAFF.

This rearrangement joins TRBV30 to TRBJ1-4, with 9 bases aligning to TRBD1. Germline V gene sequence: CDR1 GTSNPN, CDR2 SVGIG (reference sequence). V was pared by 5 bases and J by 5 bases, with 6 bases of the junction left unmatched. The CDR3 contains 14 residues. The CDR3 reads CAWDHGTGNEKLFF. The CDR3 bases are TGTGCCTGGGACCACGGGACAGGGAATGAAAAACTGTTTTTT. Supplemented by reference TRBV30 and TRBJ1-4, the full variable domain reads SQTIHQWPATLVQPVGSPLSLECTVEGTSNPNLYWYRQAAGRGLQLLFYSVGIGQISSEVPQNLSASRPQDRQFILSSKKLLLSDSGFYLCAWDHGTGNEKLFFGSGTQLSVL.

The CDR3: CASSPMLAGTLYGYTF. DNA of the CDR3: TGTGCCAGCAGCCCAATGCTTGCGGGAACCCTCTATGGCTACACCTTC. The J gene is TRBJ1-2, the V gene TRBV7-8, with D unclear. The V and J ends lost 5 bases and 4 bases respectively, with 20 bases between them. The CDR3 has 16 residues. Germline-derived CDR1 and CDR2 are SGHVS and FQNEAQ.

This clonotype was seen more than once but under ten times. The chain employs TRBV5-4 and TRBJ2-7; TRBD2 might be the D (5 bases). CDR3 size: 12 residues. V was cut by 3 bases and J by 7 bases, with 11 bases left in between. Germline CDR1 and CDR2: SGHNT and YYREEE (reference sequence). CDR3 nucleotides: TGTGCCAGCAGCTGGTCGGACTCGGAGCAGTACTTC. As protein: CASSWSDSEQYF. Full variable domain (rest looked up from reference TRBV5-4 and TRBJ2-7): ETGVTQSPTHLIKTRGQQVTLRCSSQSGHNTVSWYQQALGQGPQFIFQYYREEENGRGNFPPRFSGLQFPNYSSELNVNALELDDSALYLCASSWSDSEQYFGPGTRLTVT.

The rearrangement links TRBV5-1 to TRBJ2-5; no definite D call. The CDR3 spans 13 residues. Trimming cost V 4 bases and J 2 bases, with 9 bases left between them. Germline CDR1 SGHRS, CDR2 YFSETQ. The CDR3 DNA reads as TGCGCCAGCAGCCCACTACCTCAAGAGACCCAGTACTTC. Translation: CASSPLPQETQYF.

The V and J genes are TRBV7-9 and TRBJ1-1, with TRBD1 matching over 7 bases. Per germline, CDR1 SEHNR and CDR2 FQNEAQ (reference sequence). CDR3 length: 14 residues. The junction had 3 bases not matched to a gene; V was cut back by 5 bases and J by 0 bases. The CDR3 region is CASSGQVLNTEAFF. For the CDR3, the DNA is TGTGCCAGCAGCGGACAGGTCCTGAACACTGAAGCTTTCTTT.

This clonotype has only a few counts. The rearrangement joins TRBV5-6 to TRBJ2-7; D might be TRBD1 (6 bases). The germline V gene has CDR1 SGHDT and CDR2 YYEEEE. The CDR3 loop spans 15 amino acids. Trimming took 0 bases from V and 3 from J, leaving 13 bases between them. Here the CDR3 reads CASSLGPGAFYEQYF. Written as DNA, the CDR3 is TGTGCCAGCAGCTTGGGGCCAGGGGCTTTCTACGAGCAGTACTTC.

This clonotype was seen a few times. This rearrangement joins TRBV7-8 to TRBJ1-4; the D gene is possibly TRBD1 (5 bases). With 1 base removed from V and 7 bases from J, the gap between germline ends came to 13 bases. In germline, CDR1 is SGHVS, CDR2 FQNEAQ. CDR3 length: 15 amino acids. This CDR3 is CASSLEGIRAEKLFF. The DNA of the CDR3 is TGTGCCAGCAGCTTAGAGGGGATAAGGGCTGAAAAACTGTTTTTT.

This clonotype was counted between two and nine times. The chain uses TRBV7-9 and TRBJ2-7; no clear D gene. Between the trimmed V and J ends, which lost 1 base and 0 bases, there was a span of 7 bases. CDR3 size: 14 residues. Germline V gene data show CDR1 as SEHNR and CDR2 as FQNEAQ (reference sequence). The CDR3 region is CASSLVGFSYEQYF. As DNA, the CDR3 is TGTGCCAGCAGCTTAGTAGGCTTCTCCTACGAGCAGTACTTC.

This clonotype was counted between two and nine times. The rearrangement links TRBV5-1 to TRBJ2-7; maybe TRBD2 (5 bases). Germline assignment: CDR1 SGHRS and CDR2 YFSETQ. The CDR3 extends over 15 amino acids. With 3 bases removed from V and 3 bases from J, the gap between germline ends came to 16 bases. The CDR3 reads CASSSTPEADYEQYF. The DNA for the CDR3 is TGCGCCAGCAGCTCCACCCCGGAGGCAGACTACGAGCAGTACTTC.

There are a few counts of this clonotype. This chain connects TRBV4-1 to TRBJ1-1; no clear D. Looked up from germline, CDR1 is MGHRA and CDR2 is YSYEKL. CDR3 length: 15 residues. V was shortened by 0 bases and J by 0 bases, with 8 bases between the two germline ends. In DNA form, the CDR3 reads TGCGCCAGCAGCCAAGATATACATATGAACACTGAAGCTTTCTTT. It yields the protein CASSQDIHMNTEAFF.

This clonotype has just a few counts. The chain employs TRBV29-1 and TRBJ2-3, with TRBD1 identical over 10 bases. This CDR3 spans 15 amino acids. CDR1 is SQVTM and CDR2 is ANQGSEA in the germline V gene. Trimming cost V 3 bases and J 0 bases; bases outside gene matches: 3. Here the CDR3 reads CSVDGTGVSTDTQYF. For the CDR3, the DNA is TGCAGCGTTGACGGGACAGGGGTTAGCACAGATACGCAGTATTTT.

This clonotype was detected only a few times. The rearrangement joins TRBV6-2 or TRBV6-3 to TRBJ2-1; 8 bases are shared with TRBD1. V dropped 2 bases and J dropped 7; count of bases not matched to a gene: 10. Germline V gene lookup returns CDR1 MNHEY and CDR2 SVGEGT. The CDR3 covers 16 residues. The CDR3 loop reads CASSYKLQGANNEQFF. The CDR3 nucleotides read TGTGCCAGCAGTTACAAACTCCAGGGGGCAAATAATGAGCAGTTCTTC.

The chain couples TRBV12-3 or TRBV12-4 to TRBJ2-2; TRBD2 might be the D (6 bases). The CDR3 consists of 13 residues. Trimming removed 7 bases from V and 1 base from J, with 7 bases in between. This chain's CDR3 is CASTGGNTGELFF. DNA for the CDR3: TGTGCCAGCACCGGGGGGAACACCGGGGAGCTGTTTTTT.